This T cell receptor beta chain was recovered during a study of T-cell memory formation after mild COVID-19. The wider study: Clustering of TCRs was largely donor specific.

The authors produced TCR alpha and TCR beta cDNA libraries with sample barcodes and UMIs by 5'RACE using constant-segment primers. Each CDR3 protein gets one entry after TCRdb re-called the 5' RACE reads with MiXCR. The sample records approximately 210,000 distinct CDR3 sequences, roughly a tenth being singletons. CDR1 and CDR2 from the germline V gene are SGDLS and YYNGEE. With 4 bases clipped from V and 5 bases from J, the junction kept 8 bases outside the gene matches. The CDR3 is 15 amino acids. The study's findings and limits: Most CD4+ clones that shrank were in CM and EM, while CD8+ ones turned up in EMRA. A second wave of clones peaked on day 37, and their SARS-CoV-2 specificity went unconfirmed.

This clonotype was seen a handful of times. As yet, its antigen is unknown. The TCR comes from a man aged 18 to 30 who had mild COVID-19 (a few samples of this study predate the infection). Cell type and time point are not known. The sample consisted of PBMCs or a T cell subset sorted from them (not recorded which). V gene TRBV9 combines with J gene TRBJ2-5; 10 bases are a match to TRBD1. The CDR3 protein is CASSPDGGQGETQYF. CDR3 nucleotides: TGTGCCAGCAGCCCCGACGGGGGACAGGGGGAGACCCAGTACTTC. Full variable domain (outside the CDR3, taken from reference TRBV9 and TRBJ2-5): DSGVTQTPKHLITATGQRVTLRCSPRSGDLSVYWYQQSLDQGLQFLIQYYNGEERAKGNILERFSAQQFPDLHSELNLSSLELGDSALYFCASSPDGGQGETQYFGPGTRLLVL.